What follows are 5 T cell receptor beta chains derived from one specimen sequenced in a study of glioma-infiltrating T cells. TCR alpha and beta CDR3 regions were amplified from RNA using iRepertoire nested multiplex PCR. Using its own MiXCR run on the multiplex PCR reads, TCRdb lists one record per CDR3 protein. This sample has more than 95,000 distinct CDR3 sequences; roughly 20% occur once, and the top ten carry about 16%. Sequenced material: glioma tissue, nonneoplastic brain tissue, or PBMCs (not recorded which). These TCRs come from a human donor with low-grade glioma or glioblastoma, undergoing nonglioma brain surgery, or in good health (not recorded which).

Details on this clonotype: A read error may be the cause here, since a much bigger clone is one base away. The chain uses TRBV4-1 and TRBJ2-6; D is possibly TRBD2 (6 bases). This CDR3 contains 17 residues. Germline V gives CDR1 MGHRA, CDR2 YSYEKL. For the CDR3, the DNA is TGCGCCAGCAGCCGCCTATCCCGGGACTCTGGGGCCAACATCCTGACTTTC. This gives the protein CASSRLSRDSGANILTF.

This clonotype occurred many times. The chain is built from TRBV28 and TRBJ2-1, with D tentatively TRBD1 or TRBD2 (5 bases each). This CDR3 region has 14 residues. Per the germline V gene, CDR1 is MDHEN and CDR2 is SYDVKM. V shed 8 bases and J shed 0 bases, with 11 bases lying between them. The DNA for the CDR3 is TGTGCCAGCCGACGGGACCACTCCTACAATGAGCAGTTCTTC. Its translation: CASRRDHSYNEQFF.

Ten or more counts support this clonotype. This sequence joins TRBV7-9 and TRBJ2-2; D call uncertain. In germline, CDR1 is SEHNR, CDR2 FQNEAQ (reference sequence). The CDR3 loop spans 16 amino acids. Trimming removed 2 bases from V and 1 base from J, with 11 bases in between. CDR3 coding DNA: TGTGCCAGCAGCTTATTGGGTCTGGAGAACACCGGGGAGCTGTTTTTT. It translates to CASSLLGLENTGELFF.

This clonotype was seen a few times. The rearrangement joins TRBV5-4 to TRBJ2-3; tentative D call: TRBD2 (6 bases). This CDR3 is 15 amino acids long. V lost 4 bases and J lost 0, with 12 bases in between. Germline loops: CDR1 SGHNT, CDR2 YYREEE (reference sequence). CDR3 sequence: CASSRDSKSTDTQYF. As DNA, the CDR3 is TGTGCCAGCAGCCGGGACTCGAAAAGCACAGATACGCAGTATTTT.

This clonotype was seen many times. The rearrangement links TRBV4-1 to TRBJ1-5, with D uncertain. Germline V CDR1 and CDR2: MGHRA, YSYEKL. The CDR3 totals 14 residues. Deletions cut 3 bases from V and 4 bases from J, with 10 bases between. CDR3 amino acids: CASSQSLGNQPQHF. CDR3 nucleotides: TGCGCCAGCAGCCAGAGCCTAGGGAATCAGCCCCAGCATTTT.